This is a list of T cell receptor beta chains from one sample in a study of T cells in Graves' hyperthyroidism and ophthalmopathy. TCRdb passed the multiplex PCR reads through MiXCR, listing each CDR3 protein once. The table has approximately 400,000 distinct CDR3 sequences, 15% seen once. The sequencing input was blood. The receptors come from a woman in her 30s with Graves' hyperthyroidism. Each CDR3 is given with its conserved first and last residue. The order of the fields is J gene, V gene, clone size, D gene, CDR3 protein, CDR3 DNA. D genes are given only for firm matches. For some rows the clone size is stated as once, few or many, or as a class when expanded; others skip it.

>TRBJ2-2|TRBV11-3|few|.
CASSLRGSELFF
TGTGCCAGCAGCTTACGGGGGAGTGAGCTGTTTTTT
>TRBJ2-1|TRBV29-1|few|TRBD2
CSKAGGSNEQFF
TGCAGCAAAGCGGGAGGGAGCAATGAGCAGTTCTTC
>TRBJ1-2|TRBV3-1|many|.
CASSPIGESNYGYTF
TGTGCCAGCAGTCCAATCGGAGAATCCAATTATGGCTACACCTTC
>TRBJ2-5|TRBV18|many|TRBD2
CASSRSSGKRETQYF
TGTGCCAGCTCACGGTCCAGCGGGAAACGAGAGACCCAGTACTTC
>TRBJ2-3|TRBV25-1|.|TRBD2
CASSGTSGRGDTQYF
TGTGCCAGCAGTGGGACTAGCGGGAGAGGGGATACGCAGTATTTT
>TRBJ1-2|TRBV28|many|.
CASSPAQGNYGYTF
TGTGCCAGCAGCCCCGCCCAGGGGAACTATGGCTACACCTTC
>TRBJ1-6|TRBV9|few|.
CASSVSYNSPLHF
TGTGCCAGCAGCGTCTCCTATAATTCACCCCTCCACTTT
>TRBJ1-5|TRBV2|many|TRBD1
CASRSPGTGNNQPQHF
TGTGCCAGCAGGAGCCCAGGGACAGGGAACAATCAGCCCCAGCATTTT
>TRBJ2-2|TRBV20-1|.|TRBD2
CSARRGGGAGELFF
TGCAGTGCTAGACGGGGGGGGGGTGCCGGGGAGCTGTTTTTT
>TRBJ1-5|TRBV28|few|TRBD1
CASRIRDRGYSNQPQHF
TGTGCCAGCAGGATCCGGGACAGGGGTTATAGCAATCAGCCCCAGCATTTT
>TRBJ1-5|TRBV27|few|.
CASSLFSDQPQHF
TGTGCCAGCAGTTTATTTTCCGATCAGCCCCAGCATTTT
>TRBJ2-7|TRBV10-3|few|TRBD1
CAISESNRGYSYEQYF
TGTGCCATCAGTGAGTCGAACAGGGGTTACTCCTACGAGCAGTACTTC
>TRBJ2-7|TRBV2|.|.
CASRTDWSSYEQYF
TGTGCCAGCCGGACGGACTGGAGCTCCTACGAGCAGTACTTC
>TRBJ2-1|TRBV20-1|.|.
CSAGGGGPNNEQFF
TGCAGTGCTGGGGGGGGGGGGCCCAACAATGAGCAGTTCTTC
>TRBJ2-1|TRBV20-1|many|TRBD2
CSALTSGRGYEQFF
TGCAGTGCCCTGACTAGCGGGAGAGGTTATGAGCAGTTCTTC
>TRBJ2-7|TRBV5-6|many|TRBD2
CASSSAGTSGLLSYEQYF
TGTGCCAGCAGCTCCGCCGGGACTAGCGGGTTACTCTCCTACGAGCAGTACTTC
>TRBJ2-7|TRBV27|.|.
CASSFFNSYEQYF
TGTGCCAGCAGTTTTTTCAATTCCTACGAGCAGTACTTC
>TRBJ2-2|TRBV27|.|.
CACSLTGQIINTGELFF
TGTGCCTGCAGTTTAACCGGACAGATCATCAACACCGGGGAGCTGTTTTTT
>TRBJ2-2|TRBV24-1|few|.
CATSSPQGPGELFF
TGTGCCACCAGCAGCCCTCAGGGACCCGGGGAGCTGTTTTTT
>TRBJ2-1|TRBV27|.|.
CASMSGAIGEQFF
TGTGCCAGCATGTCTGGGGCGATTGGGGAGCAGTTCTTC
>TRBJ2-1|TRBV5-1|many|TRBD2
CASSLGRTSLFPEQFF
TGCGCCAGCAGCTTGGGTAGGACTAGTCTTTTTCCTGAGCAGTTCTTC
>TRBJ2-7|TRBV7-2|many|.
CASSYDGGLIYEQYF
TGTGCCAGCAGTTACGATGGGGGGTTGATCTACGAGCAGTACTTC
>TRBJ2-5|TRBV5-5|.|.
CASSSSGGGGETQYF
TGTGCCAGCAGCTCATCCGGGGGAGGGGGGGAGACCCAGTACTTC
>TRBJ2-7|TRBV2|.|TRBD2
CASTSRGLAGAYEQYF
TGTGCCAGTACATCTCGTGGACTAGCGGGAGCCTACGAGCAGTACTTC
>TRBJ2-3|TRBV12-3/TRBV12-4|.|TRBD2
CASNGNRDYDTDTQYF
TGTGCCAGCAATGGGAACCGGGACTACGATACAGATACGCAGTATTTT
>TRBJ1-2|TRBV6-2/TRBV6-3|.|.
CASSYRQNYGYTF
TGTGCCAGCAGTTACAGACAGAACTATGGCTACACCTTC
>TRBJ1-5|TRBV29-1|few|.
CSVGEDSNQPQHF
TGCAGCGTTGGTGAGGATAGCAATCAGCCCCAGCATTTT
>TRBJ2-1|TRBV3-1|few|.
CASSQDLAGSNEQFF
TGTGCCAGCAGCCAAGATCTGGCGGGCTCCAATGAGCAGTTCTTC
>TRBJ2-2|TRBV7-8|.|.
CASIGTGELFF
TGTGCCAGCATCGGTACCGGGGAGCTGTTTTTT
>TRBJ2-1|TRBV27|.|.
CASSLLERPGGLATYNEQFF
TGTGCCAGCAGTTTACTAGAAAGACCCGGTGGGCTAGCGACCTACAATGAGCAGTTCTTC
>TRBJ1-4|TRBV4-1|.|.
CASSQVVGGFGEKLFF
TGCGCCAGCAGCCAAGTCGTCGGAGGGTTTGGTGAAAAACTGTTTTTT
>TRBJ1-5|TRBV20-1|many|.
CSARTGGYSNQPQHF
TGCAGTGCTAGGACAGGCGGATATAGCAATCAGCCCCAGCATTTT
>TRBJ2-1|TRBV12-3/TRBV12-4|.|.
CASSLPPETYNEQFF
TGTGCCAGCAGTTTACCGCCGGAGACCTACAATGAGCAGTTCTTC
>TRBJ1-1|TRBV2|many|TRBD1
CASRDTGENTEAFF
TGTGCCAGCAGGGACACAGGGGAGAACACTGAAGCTTTCTTT
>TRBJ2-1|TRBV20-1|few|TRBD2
CSADVPGLAYYNEQFF
TGCAGTGCTGACGTACCGGGACTAGCGTACTACAATGAGCAGTTCTTC
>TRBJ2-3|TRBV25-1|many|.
CASSEYTGTRGYTDTQYF
TGTGCCAGCAGTGAATACACCGGGACTCGCGGTTACACAGATACGCAGTATTTT
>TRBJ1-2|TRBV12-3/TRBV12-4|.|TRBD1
CASSIRTGSGYTF
TGTGCCAGCAGCATTAGGACAGGGAGTGGCTACACCTTC
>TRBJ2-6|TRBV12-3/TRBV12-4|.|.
CASIIQGSGANVLTF
TGTGCCAGCATTATACAGGGTTCTGGGGCCAACGTCCTGACTTTC
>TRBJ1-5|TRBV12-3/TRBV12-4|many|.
CASSFSNQPQHF
TGTGCCAGCAGTTTTAGCAATCAGCCCCAGCATTTT
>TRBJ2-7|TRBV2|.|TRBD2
CASSRSVRTSFSYEQYF
TGTGCCAGCAGTAGAAGCGTTAGGACTAGCTTCTCCTACGAGCAGTACTTC
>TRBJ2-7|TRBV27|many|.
CASSSGTQGYEQYF
TGTGCCAGCAGTTCGGGGACACAGGGCTACGAGCAGTACTTC
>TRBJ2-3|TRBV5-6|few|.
CASSPLELTDTQYF
TGTGCCAGCAGCCCACTAGAGCTCACAGATACGCAGTATTTT
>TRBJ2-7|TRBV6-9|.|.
CASSYRQAVLSYEQYF
TGTGCCAGCAGTTACCGCCAAGCGGTCCTCTCCTACGAGCAGTACTTC
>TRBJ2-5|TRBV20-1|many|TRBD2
CSATRTSKETQYF
TGCAGTGCTACTCGGACTAGTAAAGAGACCCAGTACTTC
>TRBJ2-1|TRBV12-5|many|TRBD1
CASGLVRGPYNEQFF
TGTGCTAGTGGTTTGGTCAGGGGGCCCTACAATGAGCAGTTCTTC
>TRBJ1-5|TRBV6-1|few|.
CASSVEGSNQPQHF
TGTGCCAGCAGTGTGGAGGGTAGCAATCAGCCCCAGCATTTT
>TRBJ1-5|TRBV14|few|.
CASSQGGGSQPQHF
TGTGCCAGCAGCCAAGGGGGAGGGAGTCAGCCCCAGCATTTT
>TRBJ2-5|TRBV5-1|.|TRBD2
CASTAGLAGVYETQYF
TGCGCCAGCACCGCTGGACTAGCGGGAGTCTATGAGACCCAGTACTTC
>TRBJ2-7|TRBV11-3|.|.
CASSLGYPPYEQYF
TGTGCCAGCAGCTTAGGGTACCCCCCCTACGAGCAGTACTTC
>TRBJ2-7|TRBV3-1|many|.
CASSHGGEAYEQYF
TGTGCCAGCAGCCACGGCGGAGAGGCTTACGAGCAGTACTTC
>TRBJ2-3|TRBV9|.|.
CASSVNVRTDTQYF
TGTGCCAGCAGCGTAAACGTTCGCACAGATACGCAGTATTTT
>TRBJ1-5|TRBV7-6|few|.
CASSWDGRNQPQHF
TGTGCCAGCAGCTGGGACGGACGCAATCAGCCCCAGCATTTT
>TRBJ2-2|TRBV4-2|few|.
CASSQKDTNTGELFF
TGTGCCAGCAGCCAAAAGGACACCAACACCGGGGAGCTGTTTTTT
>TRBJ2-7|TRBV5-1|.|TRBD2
CASSSLTSGRWYEQYF
TGCGCCAGCAGCTCGCTTACTAGCGGGAGGTGGTACGAGCAGTACTTC